Listed below are T cell receptor beta chains from one sample, sequenced in a study of identifying expanded T cells in peripheral blood. The repertoire was sequenced with immunoSEQ multiplex PCR; TCRdb's copy has only in-frame clones and lacks some. The profile shows approximately 140,000 clones, 70% to 90% of them singletons. Sequenced input: blood. Source of these receptors: a person between 18 and 75 years old in good health. Both conserved end residues are part of each CDR3. The D gene is left open where the match is weak. Clone sizes are given selectively: once, few, many, or a class where the clone is expanded.

clone size: few
D gene: .
J gene: TRBJ1-1
CDR3 length: 12
V gene: TRBV6-6
CDR3 protein: CASSKKNTEAFF
CDR3 DNA: TGTGCCAGCAGTAAGAAGAACACTGAAGCTTTCTTT

clone size: .
D gene: .
J gene: TRBJ2-1
CDR3 length: 15
V gene: TRBV6-5
CDR3 protein: CASSYSLTGYNEQFF
CDR3 DNA: TGTGCCAGCAGTTACTCTCTGACTGGATACAATGAGCAGTTCTTC

clone size: .
D gene: .
J gene: TRBJ2-2
CDR3 length: 14
V gene: TRBV10-3
CDR3 protein: CAIRAAREPGELFF
CDR3 DNA: TGTGCCATCAGGGCGGCTCGGGAGCCGGGTGAGCTGTTTTTT

clone size: .
D gene: TRBD1
J gene: TRBJ2-7
CDR3 length: 16
V gene: TRBV5-5
CDR3 protein: CASSLISGTGTYEQYF
CDR3 DNA: TGTGCCAGCAGCTTGATTTCCGGGACAGGGACCTACGAGCAGTACTTC

clone size: .
D gene: .
J gene: TRBJ1-6
CDR3 length: 14
V gene: TRBV7-2
CDR3 protein: CASSVSSYNSPLHF
CDR3 DNA: TGTGCCAGCAGCGTCAGCTCCTATAATTCACCCCTCCACTTT

clone size: .
D gene: TRBD2
J gene: TRBJ2-3
CDR3 length: 13
V gene: TRBV5-4
CDR3 protein: CASSAGGADTQYF
CDR3 DNA: TGTGCCAGCAGCGCGGGAGGGGCAGATACGCAGTATTTT

clone size: .
D gene: .
J gene: TRBJ2-7
CDR3 length: 13
V gene: TRBV10-3
CDR3 protein: CAISTQGGGEQYF
CDR3 DNA: TGTGCCATCAGTACCCAAGGGGGAGGCGAGCAGTACTTC

clone size: .
D gene: TRBD1
J gene: TRBJ2-3
CDR3 length: 17
V gene: TRBV7-8
CDR3 protein: CASSSEWTGGITDTQYF
CDR3 DNA: TGTGCCAGCAGCAGCGAATGGACAGGGGGGATCACAGATACGCAGTATTTT

clone size: .
D gene: .
J gene: TRBJ1-2
CDR3 length: 15
V gene: TRBV5-5
CDR3 protein: CASSLVGGGSYGYTF
CDR3 DNA: TGTGCCAGCAGCTTGGTAGGCGGAGGATCCTATGGCTACACCTTC

clone size: .
D gene: .
J gene: TRBJ1-3
CDR3 length: 15
V gene: TRBV7-9
CDR3 protein: CASSLGAGPGNTIYF
CDR3 DNA: TGTGCCAGCAGCTTAGGGGCAGGCCCTGGAAACACCATATATTTT

clone size: .
D gene: .
J gene: TRBJ2-7
CDR3 length: 12
V gene: TRBV7-3
CDR3 protein: CASSASNYEQYF
CDR3 DNA: TGTGCCAGCAGCGCATCCAACTACGAGCAGTACTTC

clone size: .
D gene: .
J gene: TRBJ2-5
CDR3 length: 15
V gene: TRBV11-2
CDR3 protein: CASSLLSGSEGTQYF
CDR3 DNA: TGTGCCAGCAGCCTCCTCTCGGGGTCCGAAGGGACCCAGTACTTC

clone size: .
D gene: TRBD2
J gene: TRBJ2-5
CDR3 length: 15
V gene: TRBV5-1
CDR3 protein: CASSPQGAGEETQYF
CDR3 DNA: TGCGCCAGCAGCCCCCAAGGCGCGGGAGAAGAGACCCAGTACTTC

clone size: few
D gene: .
J gene: TRBJ1-4
CDR3 length: 12
V gene: TRBV15
CDR3 protein: CATSRDLEKLFF
CDR3 DNA: TGTGCCACCAGCAGAGATTTGGAAAAACTGTTTTTT

clone size: .
D gene: .
J gene: TRBJ2-5
CDR3 length: 11
V gene: TRBV20-1
CDR3 protein: CSGAGQETQYF
CDR3 DNA: TGCAGTGGGGCGGGGCAAGAGACCCAGTACTTC

clone size: .
D gene: .
J gene: TRBJ1-1
CDR3 length: 13
V gene: TRBV6-1
CDR3 protein: CASSDQGNTEAFF
CDR3 DNA: TGTGCCAGCAGTGATCAGGGAAACACTGAAGCTTTCTTT

clone size: .
D gene: TRBD2
J gene: TRBJ2-7
CDR3 length: 13
V gene: TRBV10-2
CDR3 protein: CASRERELYEQYF
CDR3 DNA: TGCGCCAGCAGAGAGCGGGAGCTATACGAGCAGTACTTC

clone size: once
D gene: .
J gene: TRBJ2-3
CDR3 length: 11
V gene: TRBV30
CDR3 protein: CAWSEPDTQYF
CDR3 DNA: TGTGCCTGGAGTGAACCAGATACGCAGTATTTT

clone size: .
D gene: TRBD1
J gene: TRBJ1-2
CDR3 length: 12
V gene: TRBV7-9
CDR3 protein: CASSRTGGGYTF
CDR3 DNA: TGTGCCAGCAGCCGGACAGGGGGTGGCTACACCTTC

clone size: .
D gene: .
J gene: TRBJ2-3
CDR3 length: 17
V gene: TRBV7-2
CDR3 protein: CASSLDPHGTPTDTQYF
CDR3 DNA: TGTGCCAGCAGCTTAGACCCCCACGGGACACCCACAGATACGCAGTATTTT

clone size: .
D gene: .
J gene: TRBJ1-5
CDR3 length: 13
V gene: TRBV7-3
CDR3 protein: CASSLDSNQPQHF
CDR3 DNA: TGTGCCAGCAGTTTGGATAGCAATCAGCCCCAGCATTTT

clone size: .
D gene: .
J gene: TRBJ2-1
CDR3 length: 15
V gene: TRBV6-4
CDR3 protein: CASSDSGMGSSEQFF
CDR3 DNA: TGTGCCAGCAGTGACTCCGGGATGGGGAGTAGTGAGCAGTTCTTC

clone size: few
D gene: .
J gene: TRBJ2-2
CDR3 length: 14
V gene: TRBV29-1
CDR3 protein: CSAATGKNTGELFF
CDR3 DNA: TGCAGCGCCGCGACGGGAAAGAACACCGGGGAGCTGTTTTTT

clone size: .
D gene: .
J gene: TRBJ1-1
CDR3 length: 15
V gene: TRBV5-1
CDR3 protein: CASSLAGATVLEAFF
CDR3 DNA: TGCGCCAGCAGCTTGGCGGGGGCTACAGTGCTTGAAGCTTTCTTT

clone size: few
D gene: .
J gene: TRBJ1-2
CDR3 length: 14
V gene: TRBV6-1
CDR3 protein: CASSEGVTGHGYTF
CDR3 DNA: TGTGCCAGCAGTGAAGGGGTAACCGGCCATGGCTACACCTTC

clone size: .
D gene: TRBD2
J gene: TRBJ2-7
CDR3 length: 14
V gene: TRBV11-1
CDR3 protein: CASLTSGGDYEQYF
CDR3 DNA: TGTGCCAGCCTGACTAGCGGGGGGGACTACGAGCAGTACTTC

clone size: .
D gene: TRBD1
J gene: TRBJ1-2
CDR3 length: 17
V gene: TRBV7-2
CDR3 protein: CASSPGQGALGNYGYTF
CDR3 DNA: TGTGCCAGCAGCCCGGGACAGGGGGCGCTTGGTAACTATGGCTACACCTTC